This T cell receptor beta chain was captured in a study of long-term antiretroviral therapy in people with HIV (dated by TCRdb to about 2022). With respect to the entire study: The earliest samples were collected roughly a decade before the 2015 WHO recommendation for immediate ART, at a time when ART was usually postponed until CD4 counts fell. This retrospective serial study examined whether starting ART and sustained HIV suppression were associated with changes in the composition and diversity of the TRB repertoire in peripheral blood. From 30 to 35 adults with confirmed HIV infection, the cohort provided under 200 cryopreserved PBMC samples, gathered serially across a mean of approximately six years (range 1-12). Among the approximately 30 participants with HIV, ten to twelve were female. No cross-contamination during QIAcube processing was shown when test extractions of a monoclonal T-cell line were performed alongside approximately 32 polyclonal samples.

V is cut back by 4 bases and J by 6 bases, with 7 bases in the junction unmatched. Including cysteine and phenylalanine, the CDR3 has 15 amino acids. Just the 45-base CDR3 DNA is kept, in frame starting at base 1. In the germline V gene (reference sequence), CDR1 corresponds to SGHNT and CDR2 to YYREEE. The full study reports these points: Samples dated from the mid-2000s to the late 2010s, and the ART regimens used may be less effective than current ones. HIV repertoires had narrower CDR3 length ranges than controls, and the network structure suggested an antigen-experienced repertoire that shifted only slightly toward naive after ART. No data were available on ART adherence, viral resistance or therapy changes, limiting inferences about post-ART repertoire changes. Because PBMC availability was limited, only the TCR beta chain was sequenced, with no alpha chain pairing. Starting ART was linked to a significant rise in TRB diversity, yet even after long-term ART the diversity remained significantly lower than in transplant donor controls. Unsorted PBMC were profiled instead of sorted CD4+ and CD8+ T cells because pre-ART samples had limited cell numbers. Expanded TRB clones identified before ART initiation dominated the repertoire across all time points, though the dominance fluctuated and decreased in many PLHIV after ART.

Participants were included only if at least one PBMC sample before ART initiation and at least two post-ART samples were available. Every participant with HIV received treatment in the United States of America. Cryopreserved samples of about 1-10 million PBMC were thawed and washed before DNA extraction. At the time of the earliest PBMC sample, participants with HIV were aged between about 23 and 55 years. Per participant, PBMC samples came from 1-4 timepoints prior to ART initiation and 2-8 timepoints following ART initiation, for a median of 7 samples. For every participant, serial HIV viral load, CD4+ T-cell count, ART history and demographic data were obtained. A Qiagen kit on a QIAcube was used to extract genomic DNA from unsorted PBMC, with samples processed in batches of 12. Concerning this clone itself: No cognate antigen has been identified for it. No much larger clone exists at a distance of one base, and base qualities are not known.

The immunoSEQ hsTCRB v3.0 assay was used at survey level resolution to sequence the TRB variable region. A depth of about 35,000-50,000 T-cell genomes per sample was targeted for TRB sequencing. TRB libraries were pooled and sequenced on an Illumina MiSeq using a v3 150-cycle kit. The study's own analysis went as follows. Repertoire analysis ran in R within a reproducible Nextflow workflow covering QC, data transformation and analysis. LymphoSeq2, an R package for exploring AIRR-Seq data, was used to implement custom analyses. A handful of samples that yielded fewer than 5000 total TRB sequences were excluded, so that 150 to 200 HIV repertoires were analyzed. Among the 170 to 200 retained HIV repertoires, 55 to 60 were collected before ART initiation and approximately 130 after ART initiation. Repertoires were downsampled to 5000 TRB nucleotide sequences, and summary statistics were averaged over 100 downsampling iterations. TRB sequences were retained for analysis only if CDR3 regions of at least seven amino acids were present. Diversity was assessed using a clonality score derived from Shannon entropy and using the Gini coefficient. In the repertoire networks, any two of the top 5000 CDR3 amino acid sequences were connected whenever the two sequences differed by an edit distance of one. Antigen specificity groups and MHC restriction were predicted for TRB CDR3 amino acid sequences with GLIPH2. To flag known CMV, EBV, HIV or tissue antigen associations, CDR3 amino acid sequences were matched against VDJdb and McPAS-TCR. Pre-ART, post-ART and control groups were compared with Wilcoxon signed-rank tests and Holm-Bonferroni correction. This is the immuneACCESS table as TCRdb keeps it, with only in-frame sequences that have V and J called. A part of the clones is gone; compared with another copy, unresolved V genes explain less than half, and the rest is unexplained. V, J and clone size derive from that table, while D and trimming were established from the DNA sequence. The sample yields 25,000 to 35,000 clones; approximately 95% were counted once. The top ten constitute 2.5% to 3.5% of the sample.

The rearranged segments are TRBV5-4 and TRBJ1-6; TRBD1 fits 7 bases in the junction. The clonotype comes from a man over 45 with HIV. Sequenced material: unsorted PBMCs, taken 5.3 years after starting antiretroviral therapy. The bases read TGTGCCAGCAGCCGCCGGGACAGCCTTAATTCACCCCTCCACTTT. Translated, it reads CASSRRDSLNSPLHF.